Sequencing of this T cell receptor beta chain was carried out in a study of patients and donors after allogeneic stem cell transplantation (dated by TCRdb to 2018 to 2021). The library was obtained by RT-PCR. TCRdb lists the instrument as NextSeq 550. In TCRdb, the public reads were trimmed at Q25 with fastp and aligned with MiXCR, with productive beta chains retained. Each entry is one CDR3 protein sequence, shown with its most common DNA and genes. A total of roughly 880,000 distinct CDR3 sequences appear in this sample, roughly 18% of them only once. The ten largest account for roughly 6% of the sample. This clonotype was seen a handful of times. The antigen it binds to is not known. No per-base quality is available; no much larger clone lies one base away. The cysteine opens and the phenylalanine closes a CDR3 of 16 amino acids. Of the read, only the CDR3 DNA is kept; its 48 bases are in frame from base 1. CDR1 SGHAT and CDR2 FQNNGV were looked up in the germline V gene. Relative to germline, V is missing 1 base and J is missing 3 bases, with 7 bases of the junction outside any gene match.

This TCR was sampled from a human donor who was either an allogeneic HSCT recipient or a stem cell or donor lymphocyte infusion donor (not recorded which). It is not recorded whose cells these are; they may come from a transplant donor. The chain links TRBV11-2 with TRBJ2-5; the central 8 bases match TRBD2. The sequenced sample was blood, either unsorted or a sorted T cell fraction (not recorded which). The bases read TGTGCCAGCAGCTTAGTCCCAGCGGGGGCCAAAGAGACCCAGTACTTC. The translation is CASSLVPAGAKETQYF. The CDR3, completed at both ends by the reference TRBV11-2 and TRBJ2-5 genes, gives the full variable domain EAGVAQSPRYKIIEKRQSVAFWCNPISGHATLYWYQQILGQGPKLLIQFQNNGVVDDSQLPKDRFSAERLKGVDSTLKIQPAKLEDSAVYLCASSLVPAGAKETQYFGPGTRLLVL.